The 14 T cell receptor beta chains below were found in one sample sequenced in a study of blood T cell repertoires in COVID-19. TCRdb keeps only in-frame clones here, not all; method: immunoSEQ multiplex PCR. The profile shows roughly 97,000 clones, more than 75% of them singletons. Material: peripheral blood. These receptor sequences come from a man in his sixties with acute or convalescent COVID-19.

The rearrangement joins TRBV7-5 to TRBJ2-1; the DNA was not compared with TRBD2, the D call given in the table. TRBV7-5 is described as a pseudogene. The CDR3 extends over 14 amino acids. CDR3 DNA: TGTGTCAGAAGCTTGGGACTAGGGGCGGGCGAGCAGTTCTTC. It codes for CVRSLGLGAGEQFF.

This clone showed up just once. The rearrangement links TRBV29-1 to TRBJ1-1; 7 bases match TRBD1. The CDR3 is 13 amino acids. In germline, CDR1 is SQVTM, CDR2 ANQGSEA. V lost 5 bases and J lost 0; bases outside the gene matches: 3. The chain's CDR3 is CSVTTGMNTEAFF. DNA of the CDR3: TGCAGCGTTACGACAGGGATGAACACTGAAGCTTTCTTT.

This chain uses TRBV21-1 with TRBJ1-5; the listed D gene, TRBD1, was not tested against the DNA. TRBV21-1 is a pseudogene locus. This CDR3 region has 17 residues. The CDR3 DNA sequence: TGTGCCAGCAGCAAGCGGGACAGGCACTATAGCAATCAGCCCCAGCATTTT. Its protein product is CASSKRDRHYSNQPQHF.

The rearrangement links TRBV7-2 to TRBJ1-2; the match to TRBD1 covers 9 bases. This CDR3 is 15 amino acids long. The V gene's germline CDR1 is SGHTA and CDR2 FQGNSA. V trimming: 1 base; J trimming: 8 bases; junction bases outside the gene matches: 8. The CDR3 nucleotides are TGTGCCAGCAGCTTAGACGGGACAGGGATTTTCGGCTACACCTTC. Amino acid sequence: CASSLDGTGIFGYTF.

CDR3 amino acids: CARIPGPGGDTQYF. In nucleotides, the CDR3 is TGTGCCAGAATACCGGGACCCGGGGGAGATACGCAGTATTTT. The rearrangement joins TRBV2 to TRBJ2-3; TRBD2 might be the D (6 bases). The germline CDR1 and CDR2 sequences are SNHLY and FYNNEI. The CDR3 runs to 14 residues. V was clipped by 9 bases and J by 5 bases, with 18 bases between them.

The rearrangement joins TRBV5-4 to TRBJ2-1; weak D call: TRBD1 (6 bases). Per the germline V gene, CDR1 is SGHNT and CDR2 is YYREEE (reference sequence). CDR3 length: 13 amino acids. Trimming removed 0 bases from V and 6 bases from J, with 7 bases in between. The CDR3 loop reads CASSLDRVNEQFF. The CDR3 bases are TGTGCCAGCAGCTTGGACAGGGTCAATGAGCAGTTCTTC.

V usage is TRBV5-1 and J usage is TRBJ1-5; D not resolved. Trimming left V 2 bases short and J 0 bases short, with 12 bases between. The CDR3 spans 16 residues. The germline gives CDR1 SGHRS, CDR2 YFSETQ. The CDR3 DNA sequence: TGCGCCAGCAGCTTAGTCGGTAGTTATAGCAATCAGCCCCAGCATTTT. Translating gives CASSLVGSYSNQPQHF.

CDR3 bases: TGTGCCAGCAGTTTGAGCAGCACAGATACGCAGTATTTT. It is translated as CASSLSSTDTQYF. This sequence joins TRBV12-3 or TRBV12-4 and TRBJ2-3, with D hard to call. The CDR3 spans 13 residues. With 3 bases removed from V and 0 bases from J, the gap between germline ends came to 4 bases.

This chain links TRBV5-1 with TRBJ1-1, with 7 bases lining up with TRBD1. CDR1 and CDR2 (germline): SGHRS, YFSETQ. The length of the CDR3 is 13 residues. V shed 4 bases and J 7 bases; nucleotides not matched to a gene: 7. As DNA, the CDR3 is TGCGCCAGCAGCGTCGGGACAGCCGGTGAAGCTTTCTTT. It encodes CASSVGTAGEAFF. Combining the CDR3 with reference TRBV5-1 and TRBJ1-1 gives the whole variable domain KAGVTQTPRYLIKTRGQQVTLSCSPISGHRSVSWYQQTPGQGLQFLFEYFSETQRNKGNFPGRFSGRQFSNSRSEMNVSTLELGDSALYLCASSVGTAGEAFFGQGTRLTVV.

The genes are TRBV19 and TRBJ2-1; D is unclear. With 3 bases removed from V and 0 bases from J, the gap between germline ends came to 9 bases. The CDR3 sequence is 15 residues long. Per the germline V gene, CDR1 is LNHDA and CDR2 is SQIVND (reference sequence). Written as DNA, the CDR3 is TGTGCCAGTAGTATGGGCGCAAGCTCCTACAATGAGCAGTTCTTC. Translated: CASSMGASSYNEQFF.

The CDR3 reads CASSYTRTSGEQYV. The DNA of the CDR3 is TGTGCCAGCAGTTACACCCGGACTAGCGGCGAGCAGTACGTC. The chain joins TRBV6-2 or TRBV6-3 to TRBJ2-7; 10 positions agree with TRBD2. The V gene end was trimmed by 2 bases and the J gene end by 6 bases; junction bases not matched to a gene: 4. Germline assignment: CDR1 MNHEY and CDR2 SVGEGT. CDR3 length: 14 amino acids.

The chain joins TRBV7-9 to TRBJ2-1, with 11 bases aligning to TRBD2. Germline V CDR1 and CDR2: SEHNR, FQNEAQ (reference sequence). V lost 3 bases, J lost 2 bases, and 0 bases stayed unmatched. The CDR3 loop spans 15 amino acids. CDR3 protein: CASSFSGRAYNEQFF. The CDR3 bases are TGTGCCAGCAGCTTTAGCGGGAGGGCCTACAATGAGCAGTTCTTC.

The chain combines TRBV13 with TRBJ1-1, with 10 positions matching TRBD1. The CDR3 has 17 residues. Trimming took 4 bases from V and 0 from J; bases not matched to a gene: 8. The V gene's germline CDR1 is PRHDT and CDR2 FYEKMQ (reference sequence). CDR3 sequence (DNA): TGTGCCAGCAGCTCTCCTGGGGACAGGGGTGTGAACACTGAAGCTTTCTTT. This encodes CASSSPGDRGVNTEAFF.

The chain employs TRBV7-9 and TRBJ2-7; D is possibly TRBD2 (5 bases). Per germline, CDR1 SEHNR and CDR2 FQNEAQ (reference sequence). The V end lost 8 bases, the J end lost 3 bases, and 11 bases lay between the germline ends. The CDR3 has 12 amino acids. The CDR3 protein is CASGGLNYEQYF. Here the CDR3 DNA reads TGTGCCAGCGGTGGACTGAACTACGAGCAGTACTTC.